This T cell receptor (beta chain) was recorded in a study of regulatory T cells in long-lasting Graves disease. Study observations and caveats: Newly diagnosed disease favored TRBV20-1 and TRBJ2-1 over persistent disease. More public clonotypes were shared by persistent patients (fewer than 3,000) than by new patients (about 970).

Trimming removed 10 bases from V and 2 bases from J; junction bases left unmatched: 20. In germline, CDR1 is MDHEN, CDR2 SYDVKM. This CDR3 has 18 residues. Time point meaning: newly diagnosed GD, antithyroid drugs for less than 3 months. The TCR library was made from RNA extracted from PBMCs. Note on this clonotype: Its antigen remains unidentified.

Relying on iRepertoire HTBI primers and Arm-PCR of CDR3 regions, the team built TCR beta libraries. TCRdb re-derived calls from the multiplex PCR reads in MiXCR, one entry per CDR3 protein. The data hold hundreds of thousands of distinct CDR3 sequences, with more than 15% observed a single time. The sample here was peripheral blood mononuclear cells (PBMCs), taken at new diagnosis, from a patient treated with antithyroid drugs. V is TRBV28 and J is TRBJ1-5; TRBD1 agrees at 7 bases. The clonotype comes from a female donor with Graves disease. CDR3 nucleotide sequence: TGTGCCATCACGTCGGTAGGGGGCGCCAGATTGGGCAATCAGCCCCAGCATTTT. This codes for CAITSVGGARLGNQPQHF.